This passage covers 10 T cell receptor beta chains from one sample sequenced in a study of blood T cells in healthy people across ages. A second PCR of roughly 7 to 11 cycles used a sample-barcoded 5' primer and a J-beta primer mix. Using its own MiXCR run on the 5' RACE reads, TCRdb lists one record per CDR3 protein. This sample has 600,000 to 850,000 distinct CDR3 sequences, with 25% found just once. This sample was shared with a second study, whose subject was T cells of mothers and their children.

The sequencing input was blood. Every receptor here comes from a boy under 18 in good health.

The genes are TRBV9 and TRBJ2-1, with D possibly matching TRBD2 (5 bases). Judging by the DNA end, TRBJ2-7 fits better; the J call may be wrong. This CDR3 has 14 amino acids. CDR1 is SGDLS and CDR2 is YYNGEE in the germline V gene. The CDR3 sequence: CASSAGVGRYEQYF. CDR3 nucleotide sequence: TGTGCCAGCAGCGCCGGGGTGGGCCGCTACGAGCAGTACTTC.

This clonotype occurred a few times. CDR3 sequence: CASSVGTGKDYGYTF. DNA for the CDR3: TGTGCCAGCAGTGTCGGGACAGGGAAGGATTATGGCTACACCTTC. The V gene is TRBV27, the J gene TRBJ1-2, with TRBD1 matching over 9 bases. The CDR3 sequence is 15 residues long. Germline values: CDR1 MNHEY, CDR2 SMNVEV (reference sequence). Trimming cost V 5 bases and J 5 bases; bases outside gene matches: 9.

This chain links TRBV15 with TRBJ2-7, with TRBD2 as a possible D gene (5 bases). Trimming took 3 bases from V and 1 from J, leaving 13 bases between them. CDR3 size: 15 residues. CDR1 is LNHNV and CDR2 is YYDKDF in the germline V gene (reference sequence). The CDR3 region is CATSSRGQESYEQYF. Written as DNA, the CDR3 is TGTGCCACCAGCAGTCGCGGGCAGGAGTCCTACGAGCAGTACTTC.

The chain carries TRBV9 and TRBJ1-2; 7 bases map to TRBD1. CDR3 size: 15 residues. J gave up 8 bases and V 4 bases, and 14 bases lay outside the gene matches. Germline CDR1 SGDLS, CDR2 YYNGEE. CDR3 nucleotide sequence: TGTGCCAGCAGCCCCCGACAGGGACCCGGGGAGGGCTACACCTTC. Amino acids: CASSPRQGPGEGYTF.

This chain uses TRBV20-1 with TRBJ1-4, with 9 nucleotides matching TRBD1. CDR1 and CDR2 from the germline V gene are DFQATT and SNEGSKA (reference sequence). There are 13 residues in the CDR3. V lost 4 bases to trimming and J lost 7 bases; unmatched junction nucleotides: 4. The CDR3 region is CSATPGQGEKLFF. The CDR3, as DNA: TGCAGTGCTACTCCGGGACAGGGTGAAAAACTGTTTTTT.

This clonotype was counted at least ten times. The rearrangement uses TRBV28 and TRBJ2-3; 8 bases are shared with TRBD1. J lost 2 bases, V lost 7 bases, and 8 bases had no gene match. The germline V gene has CDR1 MDHEN and CDR2 SYDVKM. The CDR3 loop spans 15 amino acids. The CDR3 nucleotides are TGTGCCAGCATAAACCAGGGGGCCCTCACAGATACGCAGTATTTT. Its translation is CASINQGALTDTQYF.

This clonotype turned up a few times. The chain is built from TRBV11-1 and TRBJ2-1, with D unresolved. The CDR3 has 16 residues. The germline CDR1 and CDR2 sequences are SGHAT and FQDESV (reference sequence). With 1 base removed from V and 0 bases from J, the gap between germline ends came to 10 bases. The CDR3 sequence is CASSLGGTSSYNEQFF. The CDR3 DNA follows: TGTGCCAGCAGCTTAGGAGGCACGAGCTCCTACAATGAGCAGTTCTTC.

This clonotype was counted a few times. V usage is TRBV12-3 or TRBV12-4 and J usage is TRBJ1-2, with 8 bases identical to TRBD1. The CDR3 covers 14 residues. V shed 4 bases, J shed 8 bases, and the junction held 9 bases outside the gene matches. As DNA, the CDR3 is TGTGCCAGCAGTTCATCCCCGGGGACAGGCGGCTACACCTTC. It encodes CASSSSPGTGGYTF.

V is TRBV20-1 and J is TRBJ1-2, with D possibly TRBD1 on 6 matching bases. Germline V gene sequence: CDR1 DFQATT, CDR2 SNEGSKA (reference sequence). CDR3 size: 14 residues. Deletions cut 1 base from V and 8 bases from J, with 17 bases between. CDR3 DNA: TGCAGTGCTAGAGTTGGAGGGGGTCTAGGGGGCTACACCTTC. Translated: CSARVGGGLGGYTF.

This clonotype occurred many times. CDR3 sequence (DNA): TGTGCCAGCAGCTTCGACGGCTACAATGAGCAGTTCTTC. Protein product: CASSFDGYNEQFF. This rearrangement joins TRBV7-2 to TRBJ2-1; D ambiguous. The CDR3 runs 13 residues. V dropped 3 bases and J dropped 3 bases, with 6 bases sitting between them. Germline V gene lookup returns CDR1 SGHTA and CDR2 FQGNSA.